This T cell receptor beta chain appears in the sequencing data of a study of early T cells in non-severe SARS-CoV-2 infection. For the study at large: Sequencing was performed on bulk RNA from unsorted whole blood, leaving chains unpaired.

Individual cDNA molecules received unique molecular identifiers during library preparation. TCRdb redid the calling of the 5' RACE reads with MiXCR, one entry per CDR3 protein. The top ten hold over 5% of the sample, which has roughly 100,000 distinct CDR3 sequences, around 13% seen once. There are many counts of this clonotype. As yet, its antigen is unknown. The study's findings and limits: In VDJdb matching, anti-spike CD8 responses were favored while private and CD4 specificities went missing.

Germline loops: CDR1 KGHSH, CDR2 LQKENI. Trimming took 3 bases from V and 1 from J, leaving 9 bases between them. The CDR3 extends over 14 amino acids. The TCR sequence derives from an adult who was a healthcare worker with PCR-confirmed SARS-CoV-2 infection or an uninfected control (not recorded which). The chain couples TRBV18 to TRBJ2-5, with D possibly being TRBD1 (6 bases). Sequencing was done on a sample of whole blood. CDR3 bases: TGTGCCAGCTCACCGGACAGACCCCAAGAGACCCAGTACTTC. Protein: CASSPDRPQETQYF.